Here is one T cell receptor beta chain with its context. Repertoires were generated with immunoSEQ multiplex PCR, while TCRdb's copy carries only in-frame clones and drops some. The top ten hold approximately 7.4% of the sample, which has about 350,000 clones, more than 70% seen once. This entry comes from a study of blood T cell repertoires in COVID-19. Study-level information: Italy, Spain and the United States were the sources of the convalescent and acute COVID-19 samples. From T cells, B-cell-depleted T cells, or PBMCs came the material, which was cDNA or gDNA.

Seattle participants joined during active infection and were tracked over time. V was cut by 5 bases and J by 13 bases, with 20 bases left in between. This CDR3 is 13 amino acids long. CDR1 and CDR2 (germline): SEHNR, FQNEAQ (reference sequence). Sequencing input: peripheral blood. This TCR came from a woman in her seventies with COVID-19, enrolled during active disease. The V gene is TRBV7-9, the J gene TRBJ2-5; the D is unclear. The CDR3, as DNA: TGTGCCAGCAGCGCCATCCGGATGGGCCCACCGTACTTC. It is translated as CASSAIRMGPPYF.